This T cell receptor beta chain was sequenced for a study of beta chain features in type 1 diabetes. The study's findings and limits: The study found moderately but significantly shorter TCRB CDR3s in all four CD4+ subsets of Type 1 diabetes patients.

Reverse transcribing all isolated RNA meant expressed TCRB transcripts were sequenced. Measured with immunoSEQ multiplex PCR; TCRdb has only the in-frame clones, and not every one. In the table there are about 640,000 clones, 9.5% to 15% of which are singletons. Germline V gene data show CDR1 as LNHDA and CDR2 as SQIVND (reference sequence). With 4 bases removed from V and 0 bases from J, the gap between germline ends came to 4 bases. The CDR3 loop spans 13 amino acids. Each of the sorted populations had a purity greater than 95%. This clone was found a few times. No antigen is known for it. This chain uses TRBV19 with TRBJ2-1; D remains unclear. Sequenced material: naive CD4+ T cells from blood. The source of this sequence is a young man with type 1 diabetes. CDR3 in DNA: TGTGCCAGTAGTACGCACTCCTACAATGAGCAGTTCTTC. Translation gives CASSTHSYNEQFF. The full variable domain, in which reference TRBV19 and TRBJ2-1 provide the parts outside the CDR3, is DGGITQSPKYLFRKEGQNVTLSCEQNLNHDAMYWYRQDPGQGLRLIYYSQIVNDFQKGDIAEGYSVSREKKESFPLTVTSAQKNPTAFYLCASSTHSYNEQFFGPGTRLTVL.